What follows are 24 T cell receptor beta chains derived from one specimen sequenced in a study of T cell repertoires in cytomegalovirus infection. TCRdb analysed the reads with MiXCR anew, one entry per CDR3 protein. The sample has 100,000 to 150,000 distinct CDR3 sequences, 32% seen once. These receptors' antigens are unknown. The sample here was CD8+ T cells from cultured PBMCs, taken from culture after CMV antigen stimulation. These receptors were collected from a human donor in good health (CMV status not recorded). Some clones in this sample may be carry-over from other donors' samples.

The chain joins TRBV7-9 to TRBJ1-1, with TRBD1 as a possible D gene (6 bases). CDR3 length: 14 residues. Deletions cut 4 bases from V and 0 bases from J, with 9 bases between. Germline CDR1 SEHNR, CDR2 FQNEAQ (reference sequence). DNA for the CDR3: TGTGCCAGCAGCTCAGGACAGATGAACACTGAAGCTTTCTTT. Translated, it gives CASSSGQMNTEAFF.

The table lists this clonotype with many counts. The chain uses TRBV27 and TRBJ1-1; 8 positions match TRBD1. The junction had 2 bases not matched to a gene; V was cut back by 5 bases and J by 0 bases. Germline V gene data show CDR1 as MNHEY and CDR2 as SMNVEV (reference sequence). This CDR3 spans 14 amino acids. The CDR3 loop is CASSLDRVNTEAFF. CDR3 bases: TGTGCCAGCAGTCTGGACAGGGTGAACACTGAAGCTTTCTTT.

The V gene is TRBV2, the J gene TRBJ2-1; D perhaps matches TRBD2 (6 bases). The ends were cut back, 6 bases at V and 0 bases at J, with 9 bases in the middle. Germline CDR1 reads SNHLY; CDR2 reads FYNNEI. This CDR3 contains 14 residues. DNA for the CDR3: TGTGCCAGCAGAAACGGGGGCTCCTACAATGAGCAGTTCTTC. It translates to CASRNGGSYNEQFF. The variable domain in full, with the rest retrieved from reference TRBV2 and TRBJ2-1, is EPEVTQTPSHQVTQMGQEVILRCVPISNHLYFYWYRQILGQKVEFLVSFYNNEISEKSEIFDDQFSVERPDGSNFTLKIRSTKLEDSAMYFCASRNGGSYNEQFFGPGTRLTVL.

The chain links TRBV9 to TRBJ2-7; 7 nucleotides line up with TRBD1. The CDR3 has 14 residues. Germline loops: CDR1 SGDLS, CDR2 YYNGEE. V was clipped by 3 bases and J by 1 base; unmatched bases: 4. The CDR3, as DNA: TGTGCCAGCAGCGATGGGGACAGTTCCTACGAGCAGTACTTC. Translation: CASSDGDSSYEQYF.

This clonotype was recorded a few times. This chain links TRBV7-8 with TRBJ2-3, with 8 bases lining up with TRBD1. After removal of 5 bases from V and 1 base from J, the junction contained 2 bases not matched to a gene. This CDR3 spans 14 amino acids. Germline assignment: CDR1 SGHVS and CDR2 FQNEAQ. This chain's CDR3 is CASSDRGGTDTQYF. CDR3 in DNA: TGTGCCAGCAGCGACAGGGGCGGCACAGATACGCAGTATTTT.

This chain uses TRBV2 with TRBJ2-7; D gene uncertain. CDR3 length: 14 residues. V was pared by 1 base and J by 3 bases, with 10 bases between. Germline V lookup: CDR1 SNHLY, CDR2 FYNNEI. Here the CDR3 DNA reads TGTGCCAGCAGTGAAGGGAAGCTTCACTACGAGCAGTACTTC. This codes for CASSEGKLHYEQYF.

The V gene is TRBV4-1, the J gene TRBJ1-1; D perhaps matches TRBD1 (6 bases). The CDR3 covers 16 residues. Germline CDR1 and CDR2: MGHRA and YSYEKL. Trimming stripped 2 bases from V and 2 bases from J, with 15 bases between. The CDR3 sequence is CASSQYTRGGNTEAFF. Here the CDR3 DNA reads TGCGCCAGCAGCCAATACACGAGGGGGGGCAACACTGAAGCTTTCTTT.

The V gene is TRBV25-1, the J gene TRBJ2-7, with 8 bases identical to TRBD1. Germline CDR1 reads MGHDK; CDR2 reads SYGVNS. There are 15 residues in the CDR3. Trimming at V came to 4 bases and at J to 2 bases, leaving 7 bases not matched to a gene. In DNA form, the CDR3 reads TGTGCCAGCAGTGGCGCCATACAGGGGGCCTACGAGCAGTACTTC. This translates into CASSGAIQGAYEQYF.

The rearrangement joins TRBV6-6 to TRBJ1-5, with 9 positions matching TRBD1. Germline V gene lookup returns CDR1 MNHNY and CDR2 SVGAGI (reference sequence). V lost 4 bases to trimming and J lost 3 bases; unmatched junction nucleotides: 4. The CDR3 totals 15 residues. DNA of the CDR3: TGTGCCAGCAGTTCGGGACAGGGCAACAATCAGCCCCAGCATTTT. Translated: CASSSGQGNNQPQHF.

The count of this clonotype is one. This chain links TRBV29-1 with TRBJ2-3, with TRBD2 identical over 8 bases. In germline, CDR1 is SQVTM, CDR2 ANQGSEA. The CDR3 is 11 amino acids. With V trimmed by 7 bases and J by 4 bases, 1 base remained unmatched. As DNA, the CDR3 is TGCAGCGGTAGCGGGGCAGATACGCAGTATTTT. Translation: CSGSGADTQYF.

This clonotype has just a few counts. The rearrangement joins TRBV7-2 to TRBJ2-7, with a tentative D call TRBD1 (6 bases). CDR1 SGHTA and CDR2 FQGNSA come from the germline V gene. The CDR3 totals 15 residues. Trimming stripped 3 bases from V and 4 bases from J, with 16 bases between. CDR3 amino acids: CASSFRDKGKYEQYF. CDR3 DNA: TGTGCCAGCAGCTTCCGGGACAAGGGCAAGTACGAGCAGTACTTC. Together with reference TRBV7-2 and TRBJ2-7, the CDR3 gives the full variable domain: GAGVSQSPSNKVTEKGKDVELRCDPISGHTALYWYRQSLGQGLEFLIYFQGNSAPDKSGLPSDRFSAERTGGSVSTLTIQRTQQEDSAVYLCASSFRDKGKYEQYFGPGTRLTVT.

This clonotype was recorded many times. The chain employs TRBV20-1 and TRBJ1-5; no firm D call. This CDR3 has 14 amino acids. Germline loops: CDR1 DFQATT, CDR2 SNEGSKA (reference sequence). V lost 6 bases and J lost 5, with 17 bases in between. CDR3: CSAKGPRVDQPQHF. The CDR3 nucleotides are TGCAGTGCGAAGGGTCCGAGGGTTGATCAGCCCCAGCATTTT.

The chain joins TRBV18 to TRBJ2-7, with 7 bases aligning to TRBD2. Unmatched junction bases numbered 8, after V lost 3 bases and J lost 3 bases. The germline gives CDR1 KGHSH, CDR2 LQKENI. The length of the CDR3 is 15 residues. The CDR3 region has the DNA TGTGCCAGCTCACCCTCAGGGAGGGCAGACTACGAGCAGTACTTC. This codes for CASSPSGRADYEQYF.

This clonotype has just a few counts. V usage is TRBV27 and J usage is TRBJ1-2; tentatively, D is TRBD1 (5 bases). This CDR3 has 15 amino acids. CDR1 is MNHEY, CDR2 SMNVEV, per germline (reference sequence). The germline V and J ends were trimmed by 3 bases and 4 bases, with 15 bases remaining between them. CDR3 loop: CASSFGPRDGYGYTF. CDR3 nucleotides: TGTGCCAGCAGTTTCGGCCCCAGGGATGGCTATGGCTACACCTTC.

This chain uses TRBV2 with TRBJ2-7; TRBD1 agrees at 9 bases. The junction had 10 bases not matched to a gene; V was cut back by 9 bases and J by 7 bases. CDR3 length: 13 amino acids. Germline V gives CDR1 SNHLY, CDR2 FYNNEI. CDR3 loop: CARAGTGSIEQYF. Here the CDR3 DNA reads TGTGCCAGGGCCGGGACAGGGAGTATAGAGCAGTACTTC. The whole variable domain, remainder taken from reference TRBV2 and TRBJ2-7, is EPEVTQTPSHQVTQMGQEVILRCVPISNHLYFYWYRQILGQKVEFLVSFYNNEISEKSEIFDDQFSVERPDGSNFTLKIRSTKLEDSAMYFCARAGTGSIEQYFGPGTRLTVT.

CDR3 loop: CASGGDRRNTEAFF. The DNA for the CDR3 is TGTGCTAGTGGTGGGGACAGGAGGAACACTGAAGCTTTCTTT. The genes are TRBV12-5 and TRBJ1-1; 8 bases match TRBD1. The ends lost 5 bases at V and 1 base at J; junction bases unmatched: 3. CDR3 size: 14 residues. The germline gives CDR1 LGHNT, CDR2 FRNRAP.

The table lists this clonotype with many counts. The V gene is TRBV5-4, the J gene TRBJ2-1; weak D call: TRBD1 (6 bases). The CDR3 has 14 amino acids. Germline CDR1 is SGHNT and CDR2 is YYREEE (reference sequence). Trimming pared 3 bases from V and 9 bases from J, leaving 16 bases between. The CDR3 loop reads CASSSTGFGGEQFF. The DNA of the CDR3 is TGTGCCAGCAGCTCCACAGGGTTCGGCGGTGAGCAGTTCTTC.

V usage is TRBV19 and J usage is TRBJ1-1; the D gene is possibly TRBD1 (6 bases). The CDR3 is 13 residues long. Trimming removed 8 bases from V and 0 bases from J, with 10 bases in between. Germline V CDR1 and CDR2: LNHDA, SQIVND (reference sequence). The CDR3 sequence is CASATGMNTEAFF. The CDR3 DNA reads TGTGCCAGTGCTACAGGGATGAACACTGAAGCTTTCTTT.

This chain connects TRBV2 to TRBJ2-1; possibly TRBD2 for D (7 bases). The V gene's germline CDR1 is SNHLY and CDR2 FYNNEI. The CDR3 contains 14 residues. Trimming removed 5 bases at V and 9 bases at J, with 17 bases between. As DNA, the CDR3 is TGTGCCAGCAGTCCAGGGCGGGGGCTAAGTGAGCAGTTCTTC. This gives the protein CASSPGRGLSEQFF.

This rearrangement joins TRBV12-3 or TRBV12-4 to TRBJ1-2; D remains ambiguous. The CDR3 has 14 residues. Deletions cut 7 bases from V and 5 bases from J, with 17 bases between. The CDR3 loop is CASTHPLDGYGYTF. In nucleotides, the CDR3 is TGTGCCAGCACTCACCCTCTGGACGGGTATGGCTACACCTTC.

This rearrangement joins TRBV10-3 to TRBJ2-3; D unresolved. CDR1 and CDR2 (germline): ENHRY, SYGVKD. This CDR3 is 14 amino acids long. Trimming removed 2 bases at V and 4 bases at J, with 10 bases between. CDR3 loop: CAISEPPKSDTQYF. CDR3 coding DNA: TGTGCCATCAGTGAGCCCCCAAAATCAGATACGCAGTATTTT.

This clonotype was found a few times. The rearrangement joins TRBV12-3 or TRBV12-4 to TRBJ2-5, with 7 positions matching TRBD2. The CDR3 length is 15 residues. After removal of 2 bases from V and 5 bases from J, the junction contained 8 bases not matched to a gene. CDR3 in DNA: TGTGCCAGCAGTTTATTTCTAGCGGACGAGGAGACCCAGTACTTC. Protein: CASSLFLADEETQYF.

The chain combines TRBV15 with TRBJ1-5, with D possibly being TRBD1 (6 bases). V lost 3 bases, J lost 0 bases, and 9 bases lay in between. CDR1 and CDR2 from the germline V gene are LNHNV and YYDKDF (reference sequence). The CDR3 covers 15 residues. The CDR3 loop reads CATSRDRNSNQPQHF. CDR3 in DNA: TGTGCCACCAGCAGGGACAGAAATAGCAATCAGCCCCAGCATTTT. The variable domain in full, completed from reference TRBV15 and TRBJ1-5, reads DAMVIQNPRYQVTQFGKPVTLSCSQTLNHNVMYWYQQKSSQAPKLLFHYYDKDFNNEADTPDNFQSRRPNTSFCFLDIRSPGLGDTAMYLCATSRDRNSNQPQHFGDGTRLSIL.

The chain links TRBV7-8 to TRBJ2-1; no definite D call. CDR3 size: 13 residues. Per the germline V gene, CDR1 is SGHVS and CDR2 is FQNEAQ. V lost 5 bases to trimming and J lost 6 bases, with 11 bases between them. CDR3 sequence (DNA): TGTGCCAGCAGCCAATATCGGATCAATGAGCAGTTCTTC. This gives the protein CASSQYRINEQFF.